The entry below describes one T cell receptor (beta chain). Its cognate antigen is unknown. The sample belongs to a study of beta chain features in type 1 diabetes. Overall study results and limits: Diminished insertions and augmented deletions at VDJ junctions characterized type 1 diabetes patients. The study found moderately but significantly shorter TCRB CDR3s in all four CD4+ subsets of Type 1 diabetes patients.

Expressed TCRB transcripts were sequenced because the entire RNA isolate underwent reverse transcription. The method was immunoSEQ multiplex PCR; TCRdb's version includes in-frame clones alone and lacks a portion of them. The sample yields 600,000 to 700,000 clones, around an eighth seen once. Looked up from germline, CDR1 is SGHTA and CDR2 is FQGNSA. V lost 1 base, J lost 6 bases, and 8 bases stayed unmatched. CDR3 length: 15 amino acids. The origin of this receptor is a man under 40 with type 1 diabetes. This rearrangement joins TRBV7-2 to TRBJ2-7; 8 bases align to TRBD1. Sequencing was done on a sample of naive CD4+ T cells from blood. The CDR3 here is CASSLGGQGLGEQYF. The CDR3 nucleotides read TGTGCCAGCAGCTTAGGTGGACAGGGCCTGGGCGAGCAGTACTTC.